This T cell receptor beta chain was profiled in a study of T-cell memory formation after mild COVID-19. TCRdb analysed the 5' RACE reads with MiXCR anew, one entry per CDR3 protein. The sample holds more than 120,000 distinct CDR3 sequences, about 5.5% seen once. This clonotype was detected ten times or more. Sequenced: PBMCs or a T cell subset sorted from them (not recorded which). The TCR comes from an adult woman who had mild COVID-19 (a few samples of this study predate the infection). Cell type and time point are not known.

The CDR3 loop is CASSPRTVSSYNEQFF. For the CDR3, the DNA is TGTGCCAGCAGTCCCCGGACAGTATCCTCCTACAATGAGCAGTTCTTC. This chain connects TRBV12-3 or TRBV12-4 to TRBJ2-1; perhaps TRBD1 as D (6 bases). The CDR3 sequence is 16 residues long. V shed 5 bases and J shed 0 bases, with 14 bases lying between them.